This T cell receptor beta chain was captured in a study of Graves' ophthalmopathy and Graves' hyperthyroidism. Germline V gene lookup returns CDR1 PRHDT and CDR2 FYEKMQ (reference sequence). This CDR3 spans 14 amino acids. With 5 bases removed from V and 3 bases from J, the gap between germline ends came to 14 bases. The study amplified TCR beta CDR3 regions using RNA transcripts. HTBI-primed first-round RT-PCR preceded second-round multiplex PCR. MiXCR, run by TCRdb on the multiplex PCR reads, gives a single entry per CDR3 protein. The repertoire holds approximately 640,000 distinct CDR3 sequences, with 35% to 45% as singletons. This clonotype occurred many times.

The source of this sequence is an adult man with Graves' ophthalmopathy. What was sequenced was peripheral blood. The chain is built from TRBV13 and TRBJ2-7; tentatively, D is TRBD2 (5 bases). CDR3 DNA: TGTGCCAGCAGCCCCAAGGAGGCCCGCTACGAGCAGTACTTC. It is translated as CASSPKEARYEQYF.